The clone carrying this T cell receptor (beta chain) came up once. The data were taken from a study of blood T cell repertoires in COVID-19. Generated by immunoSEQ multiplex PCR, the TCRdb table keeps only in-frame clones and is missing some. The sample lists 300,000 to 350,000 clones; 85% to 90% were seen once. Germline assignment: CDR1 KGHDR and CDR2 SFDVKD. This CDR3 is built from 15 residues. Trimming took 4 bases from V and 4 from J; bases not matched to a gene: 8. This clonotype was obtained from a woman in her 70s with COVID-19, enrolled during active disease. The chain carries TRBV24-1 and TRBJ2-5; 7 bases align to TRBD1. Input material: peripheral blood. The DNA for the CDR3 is TGTGCCACCAGTGACGACCTAGGGGGCATAGAGACCCAGTACTTC. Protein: CATSDDLGGIETQYF.